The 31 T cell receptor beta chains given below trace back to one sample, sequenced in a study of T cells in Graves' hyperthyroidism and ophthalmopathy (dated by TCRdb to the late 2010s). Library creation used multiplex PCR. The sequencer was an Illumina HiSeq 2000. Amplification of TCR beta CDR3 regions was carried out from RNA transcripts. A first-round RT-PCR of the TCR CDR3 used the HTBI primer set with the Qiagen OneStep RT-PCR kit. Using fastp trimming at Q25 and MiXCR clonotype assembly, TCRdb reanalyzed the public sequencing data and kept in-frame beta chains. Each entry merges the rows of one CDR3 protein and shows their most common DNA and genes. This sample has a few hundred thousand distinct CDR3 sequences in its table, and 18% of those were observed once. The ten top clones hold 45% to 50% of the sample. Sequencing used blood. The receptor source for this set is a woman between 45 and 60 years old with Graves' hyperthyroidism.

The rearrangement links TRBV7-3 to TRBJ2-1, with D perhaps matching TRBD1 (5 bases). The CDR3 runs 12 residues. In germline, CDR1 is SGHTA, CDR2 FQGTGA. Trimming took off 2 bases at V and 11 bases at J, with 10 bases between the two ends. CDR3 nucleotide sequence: TGTGCCAGCAGCTTACCGCAGGGAAAGCAGTTCTTC. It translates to CASSLPQGKQFF.

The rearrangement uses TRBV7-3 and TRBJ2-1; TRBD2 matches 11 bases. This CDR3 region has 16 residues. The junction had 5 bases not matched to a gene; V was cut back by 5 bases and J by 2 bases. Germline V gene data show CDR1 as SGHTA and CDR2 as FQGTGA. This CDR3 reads CASSVSGGVTYNEQFF. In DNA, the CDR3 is TGTGCCAGCAGCGTTAGCGGGGGGGTTACCTACAATGAGCAGTTCTTC.

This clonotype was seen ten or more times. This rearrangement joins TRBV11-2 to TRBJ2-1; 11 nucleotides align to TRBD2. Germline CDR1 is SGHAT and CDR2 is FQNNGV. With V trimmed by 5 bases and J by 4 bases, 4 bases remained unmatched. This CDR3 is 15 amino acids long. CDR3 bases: TGTGCCAGCAGCCCCGGGACTAGCGGATACAATGAGCAGTTCTTC. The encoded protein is CASSPGTSGYNEQFF.

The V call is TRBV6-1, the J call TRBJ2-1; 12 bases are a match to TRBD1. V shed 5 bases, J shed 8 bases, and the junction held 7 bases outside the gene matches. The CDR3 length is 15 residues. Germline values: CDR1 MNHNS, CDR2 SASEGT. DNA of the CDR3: TGTGCCAGCAGTCCGACCGGGACAGGGGGCGATGAGCAGTTCTTC. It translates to CASSPTGTGGDEQFF.

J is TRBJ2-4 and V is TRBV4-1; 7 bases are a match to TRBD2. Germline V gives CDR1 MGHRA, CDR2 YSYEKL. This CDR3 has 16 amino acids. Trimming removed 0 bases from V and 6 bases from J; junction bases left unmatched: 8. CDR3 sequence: CASSQDWGRGLNIQYF. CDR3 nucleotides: TGCGCCAGCAGCCAAGATTGGGGGAGGGGTCTAAACATTCAGTACTTC.

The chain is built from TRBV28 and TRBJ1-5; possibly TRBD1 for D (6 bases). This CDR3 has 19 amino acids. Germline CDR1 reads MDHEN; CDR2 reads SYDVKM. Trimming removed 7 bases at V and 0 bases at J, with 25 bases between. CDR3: CASNSGTRDYLDSNQPQHF. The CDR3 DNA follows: TGTGCCAGCAACTCGGGGACACGAGACTACCTCGATAGCAATCAGCCCCAGCATTTT.

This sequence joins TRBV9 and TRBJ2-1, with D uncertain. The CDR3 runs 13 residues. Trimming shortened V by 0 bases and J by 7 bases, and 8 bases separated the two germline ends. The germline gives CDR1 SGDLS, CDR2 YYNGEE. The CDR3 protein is CASSVGAMNEQFF. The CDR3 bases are TGTGCCAGCAGCGTAGGAGCGATGAATGAGCAGTTCTTC.

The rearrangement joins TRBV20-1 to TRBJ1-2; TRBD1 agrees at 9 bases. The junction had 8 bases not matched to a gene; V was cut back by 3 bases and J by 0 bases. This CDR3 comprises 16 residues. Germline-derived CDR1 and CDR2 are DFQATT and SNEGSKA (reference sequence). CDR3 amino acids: CSARDPGTGPNYGYTF. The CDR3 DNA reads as TGCAGTGCTAGGGACCCCGGGACAGGGCCTAACTATGGCTACACCTTC.

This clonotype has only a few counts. As DNA, the CDR3 is TGTGCCAGCAGTTACGCCATGATGGGGGAAAAACTGTTTTTT. It is translated as CASSYAMMGEKLFF. V usage is TRBV3-1 and J usage is TRBJ1-4; no clear D gene. Trimming cost V 6 bases and J 8 bases, with 16 bases left between them. The germline gives CDR1 LGHDT, CDR2 YNNKEL (reference sequence). The CDR3 is made up of 14 amino acids. Full variable domain (missing parts from reference TRBV3-1 and TRBJ1-4): DTAVSQTPKYLVTQMGNDKSIKCEQNLGHDTMYWYKQDSKKFLKIMFSYNNKELIINETVPNRFSPKSPDKAHLNLHINSLELGDSAVYFCASSYAMMGEKLFFGSGTQLSVL.

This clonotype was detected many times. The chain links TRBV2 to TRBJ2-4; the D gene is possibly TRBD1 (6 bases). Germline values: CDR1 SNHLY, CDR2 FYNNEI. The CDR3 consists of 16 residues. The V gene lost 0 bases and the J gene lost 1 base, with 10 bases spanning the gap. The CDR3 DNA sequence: TGTGCCAGCAGTGAAGCGTACCAGGGGGCCAAAAACATTCAGTACTTC. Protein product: CASSEAYQGAKNIQYF.

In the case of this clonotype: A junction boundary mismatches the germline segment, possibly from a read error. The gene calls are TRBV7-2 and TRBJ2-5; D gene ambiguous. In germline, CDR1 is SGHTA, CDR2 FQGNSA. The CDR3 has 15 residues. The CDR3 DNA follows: TGTGCCAACAGCTCCCCTACTGATCATAAGGAGACCCAGTACTTC. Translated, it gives CANSSPTDHKETQYF.

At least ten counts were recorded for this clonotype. This CDR3 is CASTQGGFRTDTQYF. CDR3 in DNA: TGTGCCAGCACTCAAGGGGGATTCCGCACAGATACGCAGTATTTT. The V call is TRBV27, the J call TRBJ2-3; a possible D gene is TRBD1 (6 bases). V was shortened by 7 bases and J by 1 base, with 15 bases between the two germline ends. CDR1 and CDR2 (germline): MNHEY, SMNVEV (reference sequence). CDR3 size: 15 residues.

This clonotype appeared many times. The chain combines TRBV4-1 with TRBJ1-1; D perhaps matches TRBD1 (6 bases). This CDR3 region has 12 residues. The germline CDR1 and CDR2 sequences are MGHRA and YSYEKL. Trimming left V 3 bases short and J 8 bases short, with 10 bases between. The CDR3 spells CASSQTGQEAFF. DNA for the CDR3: TGCGCCAGCAGCCAGACCGGACAGGAAGCTTTCTTT.

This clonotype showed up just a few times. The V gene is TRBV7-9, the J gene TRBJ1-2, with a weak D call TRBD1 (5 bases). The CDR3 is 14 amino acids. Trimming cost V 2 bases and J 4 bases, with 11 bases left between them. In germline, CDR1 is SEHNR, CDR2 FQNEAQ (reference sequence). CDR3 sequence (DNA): TGTGCCAGCAGCTTATCAGGGAACTCCTATGGCTACACCTTC. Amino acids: CASSLSGNSYGYTF.

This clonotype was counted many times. DNA for the CDR3: TGTGCCAGCAGCTTGGGGGACATAATAGGGGAGACCCAGTACTTC. It yields the protein CASSLGDIIGETQYF. This sequence joins TRBV11-2 and TRBJ2-5; a possible D gene is TRBD1 (6 bases). The CDR3 has 15 residues. Trimming removed 3 bases at V and 5 bases at J, with 16 bases between. Germline values: CDR1 SGHAT, CDR2 FQNNGV. The full variable domain, in which reference TRBV11-2 and TRBJ2-5 provide the parts outside the CDR3, is EAGVAQSPRYKIIEKRQSVAFWCNPISGHATLYWYQQILGQGPKLLIQFQNNGVVDDSQLPKDRFSAERLKGVDSTLKIQPAKLEDSAVYLCASSLGDIIGETQYFGPGTRLLVL.

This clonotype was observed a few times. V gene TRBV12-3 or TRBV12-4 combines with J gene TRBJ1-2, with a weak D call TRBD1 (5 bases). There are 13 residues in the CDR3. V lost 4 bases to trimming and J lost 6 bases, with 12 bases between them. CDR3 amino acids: CASSSGGGNGYTF. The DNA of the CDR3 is TGTGCCAGCAGTTCCGGGGGGGGAAATGGCTACACCTTC.

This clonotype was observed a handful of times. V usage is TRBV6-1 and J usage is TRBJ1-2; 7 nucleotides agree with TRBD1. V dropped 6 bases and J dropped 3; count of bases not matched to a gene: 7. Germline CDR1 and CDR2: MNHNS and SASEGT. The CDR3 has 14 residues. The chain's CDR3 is CASSGTVTDYGYTF. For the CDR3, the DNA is TGTGCCAGCAGCGGGACAGTCACTGACTATGGCTACACCTTC.

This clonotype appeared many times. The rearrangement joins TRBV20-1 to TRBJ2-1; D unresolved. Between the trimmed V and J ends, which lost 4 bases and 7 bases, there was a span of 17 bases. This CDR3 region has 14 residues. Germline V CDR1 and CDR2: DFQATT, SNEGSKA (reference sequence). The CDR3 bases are TGCAGTGCTACCGACCCGACTCGGGCGAATGAGCAGTTCTTC. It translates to CSATDPTRANEQFF.

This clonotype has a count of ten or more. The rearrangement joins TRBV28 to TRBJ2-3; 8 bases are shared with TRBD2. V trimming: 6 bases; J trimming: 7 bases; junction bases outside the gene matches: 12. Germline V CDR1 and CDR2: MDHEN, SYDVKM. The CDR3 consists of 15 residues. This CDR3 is CASRMAGGSYHTQYF. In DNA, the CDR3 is TGTGCCAGCAGGATGGCGGGAGGATCCTACCATACGCAGTATTTT.

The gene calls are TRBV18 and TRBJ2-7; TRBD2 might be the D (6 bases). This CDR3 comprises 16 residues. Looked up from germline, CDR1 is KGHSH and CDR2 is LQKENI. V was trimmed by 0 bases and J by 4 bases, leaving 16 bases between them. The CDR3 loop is CASSPPAGRIGYEQYF. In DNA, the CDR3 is TGTGCCAGCTCACCACCTGCAGGGAGGATCGGGTACGAGCAGTACTTC.

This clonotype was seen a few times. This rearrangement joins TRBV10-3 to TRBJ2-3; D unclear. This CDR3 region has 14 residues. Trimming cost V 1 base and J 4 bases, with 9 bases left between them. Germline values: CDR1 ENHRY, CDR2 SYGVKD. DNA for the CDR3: TGTGCCATCAGTGAGTTCGAGTTGCCAGATACGCAGTATTTT. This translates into CAISEFELPDTQYF.

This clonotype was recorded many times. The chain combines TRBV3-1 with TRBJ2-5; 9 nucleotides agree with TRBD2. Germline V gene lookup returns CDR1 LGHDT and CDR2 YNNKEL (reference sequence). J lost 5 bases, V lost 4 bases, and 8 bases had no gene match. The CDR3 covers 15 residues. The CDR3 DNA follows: TGTGCCAGCAGCCCGTCTAGCGGGAAAAAGGAGACCCAGTACTTC. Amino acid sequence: CASSPSSGKKETQYF.

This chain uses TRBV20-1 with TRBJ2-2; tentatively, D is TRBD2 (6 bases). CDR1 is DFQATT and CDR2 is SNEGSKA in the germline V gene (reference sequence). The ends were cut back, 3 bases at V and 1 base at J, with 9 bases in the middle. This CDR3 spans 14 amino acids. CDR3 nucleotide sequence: TGCAGTGCTAGGTTTAGCGGGAACACCGGGGAGCTGTTTTTT. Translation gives CSARFSGNTGELFF.

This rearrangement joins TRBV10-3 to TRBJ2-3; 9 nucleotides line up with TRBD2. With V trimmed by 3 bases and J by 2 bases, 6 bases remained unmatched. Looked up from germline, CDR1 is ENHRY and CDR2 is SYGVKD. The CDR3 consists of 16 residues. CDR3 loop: CAISDLLAGTTDTQYF. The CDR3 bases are TGTGCCATCAGTGATCTCCTAGCGGGGACCACAGATACGCAGTATTTT.

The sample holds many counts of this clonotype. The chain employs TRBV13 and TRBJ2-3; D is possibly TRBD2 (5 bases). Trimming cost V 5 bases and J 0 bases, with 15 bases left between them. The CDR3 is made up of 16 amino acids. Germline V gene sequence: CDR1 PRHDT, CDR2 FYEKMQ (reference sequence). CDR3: CASSPTGYTSTDTQYF. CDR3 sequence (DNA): TGTGCCAGCAGCCCTACGGGGTACACTAGCACAGATACGCAGTATTTT.

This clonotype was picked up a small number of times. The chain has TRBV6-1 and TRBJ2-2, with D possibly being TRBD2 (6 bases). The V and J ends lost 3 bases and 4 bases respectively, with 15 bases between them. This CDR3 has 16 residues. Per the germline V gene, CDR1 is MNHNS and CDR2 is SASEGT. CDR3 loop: CASSDVAVFGTGELFF. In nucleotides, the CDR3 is TGTGCCAGCAGTGATGTAGCGGTATTTGGCACCGGGGAGCTGTTTTTT.

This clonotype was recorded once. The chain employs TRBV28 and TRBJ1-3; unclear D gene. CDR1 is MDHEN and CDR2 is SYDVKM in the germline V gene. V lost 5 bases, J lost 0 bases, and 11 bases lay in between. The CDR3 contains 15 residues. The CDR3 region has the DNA TGTGCCAGCAGTCTCCTGTTGGGCTCTGGAAACACCATATATTTT. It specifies CASSLLLGSGNTIYF.

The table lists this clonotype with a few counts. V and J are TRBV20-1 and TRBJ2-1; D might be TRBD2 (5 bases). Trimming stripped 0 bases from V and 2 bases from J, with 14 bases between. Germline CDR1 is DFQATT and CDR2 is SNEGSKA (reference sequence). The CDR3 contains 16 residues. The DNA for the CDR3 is TGCAGTGCTAGAGATGGTAGCGAAGGACCCTACAATGAGCAGTTCTTC. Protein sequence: CSARDGSEGPYNEQFF.

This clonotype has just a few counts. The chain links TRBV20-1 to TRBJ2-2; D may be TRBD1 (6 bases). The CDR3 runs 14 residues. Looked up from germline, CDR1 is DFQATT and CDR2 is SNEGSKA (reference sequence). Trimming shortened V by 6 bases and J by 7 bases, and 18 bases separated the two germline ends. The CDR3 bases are TGCAGTGCGCAAGACAGGAGCATGCTCGGGGAGCTGTTTTTT. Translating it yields CSAQDRSMLGELFF.

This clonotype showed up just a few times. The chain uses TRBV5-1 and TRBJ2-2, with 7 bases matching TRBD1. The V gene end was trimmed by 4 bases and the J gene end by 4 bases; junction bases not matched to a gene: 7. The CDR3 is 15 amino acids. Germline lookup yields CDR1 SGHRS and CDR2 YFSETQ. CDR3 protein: CASSRTGDSTGELFF. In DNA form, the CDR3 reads TGCGCCAGCAGCCGAACAGGGGACAGCACCGGGGAGCTGTTTTTT.

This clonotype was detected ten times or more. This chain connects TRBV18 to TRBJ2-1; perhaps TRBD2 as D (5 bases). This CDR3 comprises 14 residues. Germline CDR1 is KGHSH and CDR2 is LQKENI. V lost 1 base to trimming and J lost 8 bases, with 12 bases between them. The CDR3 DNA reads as TGTGCCAGCTCACCACGTGAGGGATTACATGAGCAGTTCTTC. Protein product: CASSPREGLHEQFF.